This T cell receptor (beta chain) was recorded in a study of blood T cell repertoires in COVID-19. At the level of the study: Collection of acute and convalescent COVID-19 samples took place in the United States, Italy and Spain.

The table came from immunoSEQ multiplex PCR; TCRdb's copy has only in-frame clones and leaves some out. The sample records fewer than 250,000 clones, around 90% being singletons. J was trimmed by 4 bases and V by 0 bases; bases with no gene match: 7. CDR1 and CDR2 (germline): LGHNA, YNFKEQ. CDR3 length: 17 residues. The receptor was isolated from a woman aged 25 to 45 who had been exposed to COVID-19. The sequencing sample was made of PBMCs or T cells enriched from blood (not recorded which). The rearrangement links TRBV4-2 to TRBJ2-1; 9 nucleotides line up with TRBD2. The CDR3 DNA reads as TGTGCCAGCAGCCAAGATTTGACTAGCGGACAGTACAATGAGCAGTTCTTC. Protein sequence: CASSQDLTSGQYNEQFF.